This T cell receptor (beta chain) came from a study of CD8 T cells in ankylosing spondylitis. Whole-study results and caveats: A number of the motif variants had already been described in reactive arthritis synovial fluid and blood. In peripheral blood, disease-linked CD8+ clones occurred at relatively low frequencies. Several highly homologous variants formed a TCR beta motif that appeared characteristic of ankylosing spondylitis blood.

Germline V gene data show CDR1 as MDHEN and CDR2 as SYDVKM. V was pared by 1 base and J by 8 bases, with 11 bases between. The length of the CDR3 is 13 residues. For TCR beta, libraries came from quantitative 5'-RACE with molecular barcodes. TCRdb reprocessed the 5' RACE reads with MiXCR, giving one entry per CDR3 protein. The sample shows 300,000 to 400,000 distinct CDR3 sequences, around 20% of them seen only once. This clonotype was counted a few times. Its antigen is unidentified. This sequence was found in a male donor with ankylosing spondylitis. The gene calls are TRBV28 and TRBJ1-2; D gene unclear. Sequenced input: blood, either unsorted or a sorted T cell fraction (not recorded which). Here the CDR3 DNA reads TGTGCCAGCAGTTTATTGGACGCGGGAGGCTACACCTTC. Amino acid sequence: CASSLLDAGGYTF.